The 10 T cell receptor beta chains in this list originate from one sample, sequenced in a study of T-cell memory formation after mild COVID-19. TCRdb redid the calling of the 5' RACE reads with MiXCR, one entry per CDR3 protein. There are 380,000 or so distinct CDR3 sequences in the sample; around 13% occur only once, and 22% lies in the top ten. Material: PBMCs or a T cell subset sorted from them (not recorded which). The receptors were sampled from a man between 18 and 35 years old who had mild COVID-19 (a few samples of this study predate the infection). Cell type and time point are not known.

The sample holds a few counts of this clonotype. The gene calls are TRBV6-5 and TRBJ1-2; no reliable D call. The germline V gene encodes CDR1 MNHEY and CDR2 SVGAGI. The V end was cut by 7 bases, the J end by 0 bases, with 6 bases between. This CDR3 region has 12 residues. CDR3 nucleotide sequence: TGTGCCAGCACCACTTCTAACTATGGCTACACCTTC. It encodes CASTTSNYGYTF.

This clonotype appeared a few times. The CDR3 reads CATSESRTAGTEAFF. The DNA for the CDR3 is TGTGCCACCAGTGAATCCCGGACAGCCGGGACTGAAGCTTTCTTT. The rearrangement uses TRBV24-1 and TRBJ1-1; tentative D call: TRBD1 (6 bases). Germline V gene lookup returns CDR1 KGHDR and CDR2 SFDVKD. V was pared by 4 bases and J by 5 bases, with 16 bases between. The CDR3 sequence is 15 residues long.

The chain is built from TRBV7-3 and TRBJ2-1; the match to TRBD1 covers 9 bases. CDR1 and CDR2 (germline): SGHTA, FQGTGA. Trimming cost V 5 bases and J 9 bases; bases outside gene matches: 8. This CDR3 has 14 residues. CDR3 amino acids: CASSEQGAESEQFF. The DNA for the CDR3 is TGTGCCAGCAGCGAACAGGGGGCCGAATCTGAGCAGTTCTTC.

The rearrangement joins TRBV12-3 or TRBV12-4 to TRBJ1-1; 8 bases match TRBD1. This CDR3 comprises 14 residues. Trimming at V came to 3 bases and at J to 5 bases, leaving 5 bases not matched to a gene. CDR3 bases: TGTGCCAGCAGTTTTACAGGGGGGATAACTGAAGCTTTCTTT. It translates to CASSFTGGITEAFF.

CDR3 sequence (DNA): TGTGCCAGCAGAGCTCTTCGGACAGGGGGCCTGGACGAGCAGTACTTC. This gives the protein CASRALRTGGLDEQYF. V usage is TRBV6-1 and J usage is TRBJ2-7; 11 bases line up with TRBD1. Germline CDR1 reads MNHNS; CDR2 reads SASEGT. The CDR3 is 16 amino acids. V was clipped by 6 bases and J by 5 bases; unmatched bases: 12.

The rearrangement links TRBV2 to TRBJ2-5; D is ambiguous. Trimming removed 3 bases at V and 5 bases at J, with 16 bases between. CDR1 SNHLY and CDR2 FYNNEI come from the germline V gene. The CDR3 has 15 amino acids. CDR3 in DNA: TGTGCCAGCAGTGATTCCCCTCCTCGTGCGGAGACCCAGTACTTC. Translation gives CASSDSPPRAETQYF.

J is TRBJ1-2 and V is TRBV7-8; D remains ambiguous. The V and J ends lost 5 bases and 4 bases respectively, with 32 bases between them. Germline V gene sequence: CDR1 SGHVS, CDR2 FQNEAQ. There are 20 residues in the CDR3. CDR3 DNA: TGTGCCAGCAGCCTACCCCTAGGGAGGACCGGCGCTGTGGGTTCCTATGGCTACACCTTC. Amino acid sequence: CASSLPLGRTGAVGSYGYTF.

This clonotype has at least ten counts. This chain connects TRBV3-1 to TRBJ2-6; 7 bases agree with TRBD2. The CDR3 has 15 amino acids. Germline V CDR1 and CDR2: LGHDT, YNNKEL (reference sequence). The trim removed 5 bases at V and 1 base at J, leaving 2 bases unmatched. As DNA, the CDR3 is TGTGCCAGCAGCTGGGGGGGATCTGGGGCCAACGTCCTGACTTTC. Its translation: CASSWGGSGANVLTF.

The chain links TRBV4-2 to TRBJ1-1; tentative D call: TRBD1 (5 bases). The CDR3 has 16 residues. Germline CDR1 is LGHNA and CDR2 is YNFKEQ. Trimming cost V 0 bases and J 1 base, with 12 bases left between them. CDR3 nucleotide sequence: TGTGCCAGCAGCCAAGAAAGTGGGGGAGGGAACACTGAAGCTTTCTTT. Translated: CASSQESGGGNTEAFF.

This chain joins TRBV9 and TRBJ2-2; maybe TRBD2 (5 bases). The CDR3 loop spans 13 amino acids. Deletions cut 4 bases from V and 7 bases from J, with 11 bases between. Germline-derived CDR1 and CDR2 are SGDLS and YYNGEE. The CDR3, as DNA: TGTGCCAGCAGCCCCAGCGGTGACGGGGAGCTGTTTTTT. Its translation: CASSPSGDGELFF.